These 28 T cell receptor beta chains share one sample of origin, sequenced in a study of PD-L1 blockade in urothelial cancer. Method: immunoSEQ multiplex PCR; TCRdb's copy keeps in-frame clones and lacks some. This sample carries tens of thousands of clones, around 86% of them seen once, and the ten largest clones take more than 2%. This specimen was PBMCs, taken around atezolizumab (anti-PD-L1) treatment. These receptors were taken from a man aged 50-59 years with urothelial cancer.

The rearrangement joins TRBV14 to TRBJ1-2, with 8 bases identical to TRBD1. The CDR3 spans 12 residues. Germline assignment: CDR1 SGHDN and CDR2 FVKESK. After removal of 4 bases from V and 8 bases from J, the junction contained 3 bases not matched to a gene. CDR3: CASSRRGLGYTF. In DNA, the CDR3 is TGTGCCAGCAGCCGCAGGGGGCTGGGCTACACCTTC.

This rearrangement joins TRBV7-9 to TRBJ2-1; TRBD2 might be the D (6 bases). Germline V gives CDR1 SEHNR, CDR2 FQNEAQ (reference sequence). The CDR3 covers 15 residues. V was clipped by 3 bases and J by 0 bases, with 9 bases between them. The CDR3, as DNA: TGTGCCAGCAGCTTGGGCGGGATCTCCTACAATGAGCAGTTCTTC. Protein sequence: CASSLGGISYNEQFF.

The CDR3 is CSVGGGTSNQPQHF. The CDR3 bases are TGCAGCGTTGGCGGGGGGACAAGCAATCAGCCCCAGCATTTT. The genes are TRBV29-1 and TRBJ1-5, with D perhaps TRBD1 (6 bases). The CDR3 runs to 14 residues. CDR1 and CDR2 from the germline V gene are SQVTM and ANQGSEA. V shed 4 bases and J shed 1 base, with 11 bases lying between them.

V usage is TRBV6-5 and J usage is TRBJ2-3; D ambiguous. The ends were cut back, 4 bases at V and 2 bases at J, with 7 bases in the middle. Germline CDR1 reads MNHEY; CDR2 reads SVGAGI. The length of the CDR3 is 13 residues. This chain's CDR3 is CASSSHNTDTQYF. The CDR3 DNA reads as TGTGCCAGCAGTTCCCACAACACAGATACGCAGTATTTT.

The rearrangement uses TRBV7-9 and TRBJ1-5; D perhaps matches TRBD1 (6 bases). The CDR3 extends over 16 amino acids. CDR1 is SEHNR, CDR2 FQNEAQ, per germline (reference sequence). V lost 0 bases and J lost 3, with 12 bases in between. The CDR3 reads CASSLAQTGTNQPQHF. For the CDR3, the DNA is TGTGCCAGCAGCTTAGCGCAAACAGGGACCAATCAGCCCCAGCATTTT.

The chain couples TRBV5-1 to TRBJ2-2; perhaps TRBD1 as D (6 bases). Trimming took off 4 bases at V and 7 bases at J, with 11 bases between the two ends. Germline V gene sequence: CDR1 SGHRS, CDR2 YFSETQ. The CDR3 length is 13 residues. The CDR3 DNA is TGCGCCAGCAGCCTACAGGACAGCGGGGAGCTGTTTTTT. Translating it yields CASSLQDSGELFF. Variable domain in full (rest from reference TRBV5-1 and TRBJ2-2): KAGVTQTPRYLIKTRGQQVTLSCSPISGHRSVSWYQQTPGQGLQFLFEYFSETQRNKGNFPGRFSGRQFSNSRSEMNVSTLELGDSALYLCASSLQDSGELFFGEGSRLTVL.

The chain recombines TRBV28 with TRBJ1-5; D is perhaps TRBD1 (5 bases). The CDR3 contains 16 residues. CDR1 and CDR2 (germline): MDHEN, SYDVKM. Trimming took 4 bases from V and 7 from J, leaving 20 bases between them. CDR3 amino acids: CASSSGLSRGGQPQHF. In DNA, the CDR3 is TGTGCCAGCAGTTCGGGACTATCTCGGGGTGGACAGCCCCAGCATTTT.

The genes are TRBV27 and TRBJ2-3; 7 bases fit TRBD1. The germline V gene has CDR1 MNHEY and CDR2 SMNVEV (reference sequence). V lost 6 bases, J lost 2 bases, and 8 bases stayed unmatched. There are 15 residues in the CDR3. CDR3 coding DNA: TGTGCCAGCAGGAGGGACAGAATTGTCACAGATACGCAGTATTTT. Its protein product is CASRRDRIVTDTQYF.

For the CDR3, the DNA is TGCGCCAGCAGCCCTAGCGGTACCGGGGAGCTGTTTTTT. Its translation: CASSPSGTGELFF. The chain employs TRBV5-1 and TRBJ2-2, with TRBD2 matching over 7 bases. Germline CDR1 and CDR2: SGHRS and YFSETQ. V shed 4 bases, J shed 5 bases, and the junction held 2 bases outside the gene matches. The CDR3 contains 13 residues.

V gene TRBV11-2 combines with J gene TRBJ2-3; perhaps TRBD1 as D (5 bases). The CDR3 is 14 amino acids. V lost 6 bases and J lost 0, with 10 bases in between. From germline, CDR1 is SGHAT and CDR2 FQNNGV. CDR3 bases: TGTGCCAGCAGGCGACAGACCAGCACAGATACGCAGTATTTT. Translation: CASRRQTSTDTQYF.

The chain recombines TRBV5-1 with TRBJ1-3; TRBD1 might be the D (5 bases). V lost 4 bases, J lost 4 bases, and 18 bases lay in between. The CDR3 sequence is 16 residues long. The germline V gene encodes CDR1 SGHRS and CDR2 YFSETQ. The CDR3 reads CASSPGLGTRGNTIYF. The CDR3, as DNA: TGCGCCAGCAGCCCCGGACTGGGGACTCGGGGAAACACCATATATTTT.

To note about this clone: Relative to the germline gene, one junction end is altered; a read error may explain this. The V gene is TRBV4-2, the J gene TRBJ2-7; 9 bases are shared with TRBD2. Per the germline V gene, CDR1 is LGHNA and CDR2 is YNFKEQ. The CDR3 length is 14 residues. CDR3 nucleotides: TGTGCCAGCGGCCAGGCGGGAGGGTTGAGTGAGCAGTACTTC. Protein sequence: CASGQAGGLSEQYF.

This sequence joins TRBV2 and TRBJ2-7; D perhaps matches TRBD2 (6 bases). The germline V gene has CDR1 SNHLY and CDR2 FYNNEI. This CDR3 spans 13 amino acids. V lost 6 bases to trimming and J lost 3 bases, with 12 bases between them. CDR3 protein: CASRREDGYEQYF. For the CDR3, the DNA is TGTGCCAGCAGGAGGGAGGACGGCTACGAGCAGTACTTC.

CDR3 region: CASSLATGTDGYTF. CDR3 DNA: TGTGCCAGCAGCTTAGCGACAGGGACCGATGGCTACACCTTC. This rearrangement joins TRBV7-8 to TRBJ1-2; 7 bases match TRBD1. Germline-derived CDR1 and CDR2 are SGHVS and FQNEAQ. The CDR3 has 14 residues. Losses at the gene ends were 0 bases for V and 6 bases for J; bases not matched to a gene: 4.

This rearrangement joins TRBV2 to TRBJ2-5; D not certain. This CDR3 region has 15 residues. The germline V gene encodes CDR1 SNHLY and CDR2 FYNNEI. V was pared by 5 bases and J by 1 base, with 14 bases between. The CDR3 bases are TGTGCCAGCAGTATCAAGCGACGGGTCCAAGAGACCCAGTACTTC. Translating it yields CASSIKRRVQETQYF. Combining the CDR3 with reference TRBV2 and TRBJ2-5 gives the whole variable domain EPEVTQTPSHQVTQMGQEVILRCVPISNHLYFYWYRQILGQKVEFLVSFYNNEISEKSEIFDDQFSVERPDGSNFTLKIRSTKLEDSAMYFCASSIKRRVQETQYFGPGTRLLVL.

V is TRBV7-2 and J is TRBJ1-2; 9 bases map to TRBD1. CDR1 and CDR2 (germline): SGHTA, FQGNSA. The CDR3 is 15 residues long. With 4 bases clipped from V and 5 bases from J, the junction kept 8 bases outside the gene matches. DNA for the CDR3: TGTGCCAGCAGCTATAGCGGGACAGGGCCGTATGGCTACACCTTC. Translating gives CASSYSGTGPYGYTF.

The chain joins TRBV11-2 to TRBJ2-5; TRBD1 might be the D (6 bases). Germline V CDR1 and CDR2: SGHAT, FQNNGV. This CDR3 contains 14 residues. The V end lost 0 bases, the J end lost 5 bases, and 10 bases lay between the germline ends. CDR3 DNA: TGTGCCAGCAGCTTAGATCGACAGGCGGAGACCCAGTACTTC. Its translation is CASSLDRQAETQYF. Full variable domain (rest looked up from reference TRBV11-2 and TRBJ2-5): EAGVAQSPRYKIIEKRQSVAFWCNPISGHATLYWYQQILGQGPKLLIQFQNNGVVDDSQLPKDRFSAERLKGVDSTLKIQPAKLEDSAVYLCASSLDRQAETQYFGPGTRLLVL.

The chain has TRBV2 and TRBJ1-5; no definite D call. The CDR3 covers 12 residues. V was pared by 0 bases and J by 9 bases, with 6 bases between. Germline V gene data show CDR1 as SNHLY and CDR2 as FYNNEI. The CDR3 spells CASSEAPGPQHF. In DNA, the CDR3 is TGTGCCAGCAGTGAAGCCCCCGGGCCCCAGCATTTT.

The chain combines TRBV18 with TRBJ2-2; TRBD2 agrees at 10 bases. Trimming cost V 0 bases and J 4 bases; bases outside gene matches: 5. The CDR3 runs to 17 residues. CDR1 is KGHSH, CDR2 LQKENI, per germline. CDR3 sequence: CASSPPSGGAGTGELFF. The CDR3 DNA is TGTGCCAGCTCACCACCGAGCGGGGGGGCCGGCACCGGGGAGCTGTTTTTT.

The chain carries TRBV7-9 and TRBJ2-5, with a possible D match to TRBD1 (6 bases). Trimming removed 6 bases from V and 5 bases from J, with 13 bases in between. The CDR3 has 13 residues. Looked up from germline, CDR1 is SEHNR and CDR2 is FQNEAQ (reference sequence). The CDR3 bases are TGTGCCAGCAGGTACAGGGTCGGGGAGACCCAGTACTTC. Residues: CASRYRVGETQYF.

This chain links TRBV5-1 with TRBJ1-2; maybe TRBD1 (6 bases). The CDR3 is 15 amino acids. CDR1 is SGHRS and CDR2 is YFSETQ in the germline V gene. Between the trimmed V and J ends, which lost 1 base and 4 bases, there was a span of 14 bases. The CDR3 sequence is CASSLTGRAFYGYTF. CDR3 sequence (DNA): TGCGCCAGCAGCTTGACAGGGAGGGCGTTCTATGGCTACACCTTC.

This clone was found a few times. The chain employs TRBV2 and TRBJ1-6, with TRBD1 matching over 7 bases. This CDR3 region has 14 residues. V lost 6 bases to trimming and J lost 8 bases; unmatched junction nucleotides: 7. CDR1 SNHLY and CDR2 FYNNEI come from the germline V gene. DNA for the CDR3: TGTGCCAGCAGGACCACAGGGGTACATTCACCCCTCCACTTT. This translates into CASRTTGVHSPLHF. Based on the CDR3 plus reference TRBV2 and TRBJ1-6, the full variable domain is EPEVTQTPSHQVTQMGQEVILRCVPISNHLYFYWYRQILGQKVEFLVSFYNNEISEKSEIFDDQFSVERPDGSNFTLKIRSTKLEDSAMYFCASRTTGVHSPLHFGNGTRLTVT.

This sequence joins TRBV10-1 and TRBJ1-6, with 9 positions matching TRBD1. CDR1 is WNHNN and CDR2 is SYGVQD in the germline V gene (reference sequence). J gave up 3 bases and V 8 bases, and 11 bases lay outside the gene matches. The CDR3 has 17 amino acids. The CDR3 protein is CASHDRGADGYNSPLHF. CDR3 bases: TGCGCCAGCCACGACAGGGGGGCGGATGGCTATAATTCACCCCTCCACTTT.

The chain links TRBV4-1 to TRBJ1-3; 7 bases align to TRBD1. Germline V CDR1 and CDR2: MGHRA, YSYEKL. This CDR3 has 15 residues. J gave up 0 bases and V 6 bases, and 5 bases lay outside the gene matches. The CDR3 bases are TGCGCCAGCAGTCGGGACAGCCTCTCTGGAAACACCATATATTTT. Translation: CASSRDSLSGNTIYF.

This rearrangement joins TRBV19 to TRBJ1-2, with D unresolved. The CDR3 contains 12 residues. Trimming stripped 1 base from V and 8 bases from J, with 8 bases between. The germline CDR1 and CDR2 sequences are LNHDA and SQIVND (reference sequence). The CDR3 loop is CASSIVLGGYTF. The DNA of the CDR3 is TGTGCCAGTAGTATAGTTCTAGGAGGCTACACCTTC. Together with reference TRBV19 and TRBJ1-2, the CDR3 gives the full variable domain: DGGITQSPKYLFRKEGQNVTLSCEQNLNHDAMYWYRQDPGQGLRLIYYSQIVNDFQKGDIAEGYSVSREKKESFPLTVTSAQKNPTAFYLCASSIVLGGYTFGSGTRLTVV.

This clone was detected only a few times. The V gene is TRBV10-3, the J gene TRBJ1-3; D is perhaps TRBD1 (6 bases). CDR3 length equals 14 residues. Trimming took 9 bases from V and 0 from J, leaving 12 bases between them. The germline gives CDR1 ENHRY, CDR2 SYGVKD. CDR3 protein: CAIGDTSSGNTIYF. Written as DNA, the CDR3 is TGTGCCATTGGGGACACATCCTCTGGAAACACCATATATTTT.

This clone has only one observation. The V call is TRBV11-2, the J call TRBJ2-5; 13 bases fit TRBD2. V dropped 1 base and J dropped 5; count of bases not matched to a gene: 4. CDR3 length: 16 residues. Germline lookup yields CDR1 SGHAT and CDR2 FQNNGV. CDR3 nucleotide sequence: TGTGCCAGCAGCTTAGGGGGACTAGCGGGATCCGAGACCCAGTACTTC. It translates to CASSLGGLAGSETQYF.

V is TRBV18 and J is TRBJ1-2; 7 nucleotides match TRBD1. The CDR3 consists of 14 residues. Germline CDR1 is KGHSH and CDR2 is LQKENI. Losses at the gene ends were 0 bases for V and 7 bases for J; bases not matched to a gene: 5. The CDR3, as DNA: TGTGCCAGCTCACCACCCTACAGGGGAGGTGGCTACACCTTC. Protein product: CASSPPYRGGGYTF.